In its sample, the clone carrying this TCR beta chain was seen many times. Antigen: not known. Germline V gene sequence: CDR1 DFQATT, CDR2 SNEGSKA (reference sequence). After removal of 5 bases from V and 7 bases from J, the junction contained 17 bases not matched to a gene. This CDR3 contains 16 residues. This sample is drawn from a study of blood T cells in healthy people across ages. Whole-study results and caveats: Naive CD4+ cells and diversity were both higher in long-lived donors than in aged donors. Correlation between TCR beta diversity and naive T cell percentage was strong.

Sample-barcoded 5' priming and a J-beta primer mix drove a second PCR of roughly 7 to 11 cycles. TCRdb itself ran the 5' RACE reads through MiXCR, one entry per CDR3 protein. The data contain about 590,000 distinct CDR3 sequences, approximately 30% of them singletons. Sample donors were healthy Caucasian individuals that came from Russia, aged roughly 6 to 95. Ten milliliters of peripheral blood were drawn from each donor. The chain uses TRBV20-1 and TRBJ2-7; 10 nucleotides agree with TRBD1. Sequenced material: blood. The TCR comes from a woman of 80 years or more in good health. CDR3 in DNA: TGCAGTGCTTCCAGCCGGGACAGGGGATATACGAAGGAGCAGTACTTC. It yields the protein CSASSRDRGYTKEQYF.